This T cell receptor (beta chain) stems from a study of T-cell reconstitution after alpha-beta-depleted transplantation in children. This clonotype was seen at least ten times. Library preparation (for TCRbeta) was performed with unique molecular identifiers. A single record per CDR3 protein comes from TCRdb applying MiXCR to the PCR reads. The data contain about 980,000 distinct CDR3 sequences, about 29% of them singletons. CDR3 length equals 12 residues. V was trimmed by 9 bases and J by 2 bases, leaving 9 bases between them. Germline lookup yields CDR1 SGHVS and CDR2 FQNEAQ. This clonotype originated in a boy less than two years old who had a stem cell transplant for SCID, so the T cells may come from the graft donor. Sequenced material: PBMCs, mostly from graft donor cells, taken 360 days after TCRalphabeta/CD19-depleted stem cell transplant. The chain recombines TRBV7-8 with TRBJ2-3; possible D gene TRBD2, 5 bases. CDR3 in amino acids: CASSVPTDTQYF. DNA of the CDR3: TGTGCCAGTAGCGTACCCACAGATACGCAGTATTTT.